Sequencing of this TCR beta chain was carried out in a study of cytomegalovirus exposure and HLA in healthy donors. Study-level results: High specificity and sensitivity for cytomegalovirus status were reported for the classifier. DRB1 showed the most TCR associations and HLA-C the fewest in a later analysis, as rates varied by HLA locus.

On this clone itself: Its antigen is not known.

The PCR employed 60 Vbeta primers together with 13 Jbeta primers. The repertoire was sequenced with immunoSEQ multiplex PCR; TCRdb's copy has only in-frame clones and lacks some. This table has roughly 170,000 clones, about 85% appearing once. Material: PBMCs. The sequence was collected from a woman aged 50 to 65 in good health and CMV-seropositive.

In DNA form, the CDR3 reads TGTGCCAGCAGCGAGGGACTAGCGGGAGGGGAAGATACGCAGTATTTT. Its protein is CASSEGLAGGEDTQYF. The chain links TRBV5-4 to TRBJ2-3; 16 positions match TRBD2. Germline V gene sequence: CDR1 SGHNT, CDR2 YYREEE (reference sequence). This CDR3 has 16 amino acids. V was pared by 4 bases and J by 5 bases, with 4 bases of the junction left unmatched.